This T cell receptor beta chain was observed in a study of identical twins. TCRdb recomputed calls from the 5' RACE reads with MiXCR, one row per CDR3 protein. Of about 200,000 distinct CDR3 sequences in the sample, around 8% are singletons; the top ten hold approximately 2%. V lost 5 bases and J lost 2; bases outside the gene matches: 5. CDR3 length: 14 amino acids. CDR1 SNHLY and CDR2 FYNNEI come from the germline V gene. This clonotype was detected a few times. The data were also submitted as part of a second study, on yellow fever vaccine responses in identical twins.

Sequencing input: memory (CD45RO+) T cells sorted from blood. This clonotype was sampled from a woman aged 18-29 years in good health. The chain joins TRBV2 to TRBJ2-7, with 8 bases that match TRBD2. The CDR3 spells CASSPPGLAYEQYF. The CDR3 DNA follows: TGTGCCAGCAGTCCACCGGGACTAGCCTACGAGCAGTACTTC. The full variable domain, in which reference TRBV2 and TRBJ2-7 provide the parts outside the CDR3, is EPEVTQTPSHQVTQMGQEVILRCVPISNHLYFYWYRQILGQKVEFLVSFYNNEISEKSEIFDDQFSVERPDGSNFTLKIRSTKLEDSAMYFCASSPPGLAYEQYFGPGTRLTVT.